The 29 T cell receptor beta chains given below trace back to one sample, sequenced in a study of cytomegalovirus exposure and HLA in healthy donors. The PCR contained 60 Vbeta and 13 Jbeta primers. TCRdb's copy holds only in-frame clones and misses some; the assay was immunoSEQ multiplex PCR. The sample lists roughly 100,000 clones; around 72% were seen once. The specimen was PBMCs. Receptor source: a male donor in good health and CMV-seronegative.

This chain joins TRBV7-2 and TRBJ1-2, with 11 positions matching TRBD1. The CDR3 is 14 residues long. V shed 6 bases, J shed 6 bases, and the junction held 6 bases outside the gene matches. Germline V CDR1 and CDR2: SGHTA, FQGNSA. The CDR3, as DNA: TGTGCCAGCAGTTCGGACAGGGGGCTGCATGGCTACACCTTC. It is translated as CASSSDRGLHGYTF.

In its sample, this clone was seen once. This chain connects TRBV10-3 to TRBJ1-5; the D is unclear. Germline V gene lookup returns CDR1 ENHRY and CDR2 SYGVKD. The CDR3 is 14 residues long. The germline V and J ends were trimmed by 2 bases and 1 base, with 6 bases remaining between them. Written as DNA, the CDR3 is TGTGCCATCAGTGAGGCACTCAGCAATCAGCCCCAGCATTTT. This sequence encodes CAISEALSNQPQHF.

The V gene is TRBV7-2, the J gene TRBJ2-1, with 10 positions matching TRBD2. Germline assignment: CDR1 SGHTA and CDR2 FQGNSA. Trimming at V came to 4 bases and at J to 3 bases, leaving 3 bases not matched to a gene. The CDR3 is 15 residues long. CDR3 in amino acids: CASSSAGGNYNEQFF. The CDR3 DNA reads TGTGCCAGCAGCTCAGCGGGAGGGAACTACAATGAGCAGTTCTTC.

The CDR3 reads CASLPRQGANEQFF. The CDR3 bases are TGTGCCAGCCTTCCCAGACAGGGGGCTAATGAGCAGTTCTTC. The V call is TRBV7-6, the J call TRBJ2-1, with 10 bases fitting TRBD1. The CDR3 totals 14 residues. Germline-derived CDR1 and CDR2 are SGHVS and FNYEAQ. The ends lost 8 bases at V and 7 bases at J; junction bases unmatched: 8.

This clone was seen just once. The genes are TRBV5-1 and TRBJ1-1, with TRBD1 as a possible D gene (5 bases). This CDR3 contains 17 residues. Germline values: CDR1 SGHRS, CDR2 YFSETQ. V lost 0 bases and J lost 5, with 20 bases in between. CDR3 residues: CASSLGPQGLGWTEAFF. As DNA, the CDR3 is TGCGCCAGCAGCTTGGGTCCCCAGGGATTAGGTTGGACTGAAGCTTTCTTT.

This clone was recorded once. This chain uses TRBV15 with TRBJ1-5; D perhaps matches TRBD1 (5 bases). CDR3 length equals 15 residues. CDR1 and CDR2 (germline): LNHNV, YYDKDF (reference sequence). V was cut by 3 bases and J by 5 bases, with 14 bases left in between. CDR3 nucleotide sequence: TGTGCCACCAGCAGGGACCCCGGGGGATATCAGCCCCAGCATTTT. Its protein is CATSRDPGGYQPQHF.

The chain has TRBV19 and TRBJ2-5, with D perhaps TRBD1 (6 bases). The CDR3 totals 15 residues. V shed 3 bases and J shed 1 base, with 12 bases lying between them. Per germline, CDR1 LNHDA and CDR2 SQIVND (reference sequence). The CDR3 reads CASSMIQGPQETQYF. The CDR3 DNA sequence: TGTGCCAGTAGTATGATTCAGGGGCCCCAAGAGACCCAGTACTTC.

The chain carries TRBV7-3 and TRBJ2-1, with 7 bases that match TRBD2. CDR3 length: 16 amino acids. V was clipped by 2 bases and J by 6 bases; unmatched bases: 10. Germline V gene lookup returns CDR1 SGHTA and CDR2 FQGTGA. CDR3 nucleotides: TGTGCCAGCAGCTTAGGTGGGAGGGCCCGCCCCAATGAGCAGTTCTTC. Amino acid sequence: CASSLGGRARPNEQFF.

Turning to this clone: The final CDR3 position lacks the conserved phenylalanine or tryptophan, pointing to a likely read error. The V and J genes are TRBV27 and TRBJ1-1, with D possibly matching TRBD1 (5 bases). The CDR3 extends over 12 amino acids. Germline-derived CDR1 and CDR2 are MNHEY and SMNVEV (reference sequence). The V gene lost 6 bases and the J gene lost 1 base, with 6 bases spanning the gap. This CDR3 reads CASSTGNTEAFT. DNA for the CDR3: TGTGCCAGCAGCACAGGGAACACTGAAGCTTTCACT.

CDR3 bases: TGTGCCAGCAGCCATGCGAGATCTAGGGGGACTGAAGCTTTCTTT. Its translation is CASSHARSRGTEAFF. The chain recombines TRBV11-2 with TRBJ1-1, with D possibly being TRBD1 (6 bases). Germline-derived CDR1 and CDR2 are SGHAT and FQNNGV. Trimming left V 5 bases short and J 5 bases short, with 18 bases between. This CDR3 has 15 amino acids.

In DNA form, the CDR3 reads TGTGCCAGCAGCTCGGGACAGGGGACAAATCAGCCCCAGCATTTT. This encodes CASSSGQGTNQPQHF. This chain uses TRBV11-3 with TRBJ1-5, with 10 bases fitting TRBD1. Germline V gene sequence: CDR1 SGHNT, CDR2 YENEEA. The CDR3 totals 15 residues. J lost 4 bases, V lost 4 bases, and 4 bases had no gene match.

The chain has TRBV2 and TRBJ1-5; no clear D. Trimming left V 3 bases short and J 9 bases short, with 9 bases between. The CDR3 has 12 residues. Germline V lookup: CDR1 SNHLY, CDR2 FYNNEI. In DNA form, the CDR3 reads TGTGCCAGCAGTGACCAGAGGCGGCCCCAGCATTTT. Translating it yields CASSDQRRPQHF.

The chain employs TRBV27 and TRBJ2-5; D unresolved. This CDR3 region has 16 residues. V was shortened by 5 bases and J by 5 bases, with 21 bases between the two germline ends. Per germline, CDR1 MNHEY and CDR2 SMNVEV (reference sequence). In DNA form, the CDR3 reads TGTGCCAGCAGTGGTATCAACACCCTCCCGGAGGAGACCCAGTACTTC. Protein product: CASSGINTLPEETQYF.

The J gene is TRBJ1-1, the V gene TRBV19, with TRBD1 matching over 7 bases. V was clipped by 1 base and J by 3 bases; unmatched bases: 5. The CDR3 length is 15 residues. From germline, CDR1 is LNHDA and CDR2 SQIVND (reference sequence). The CDR3 DNA reads TGTGCCAGTAGTATAGCGCACAGGGGCGACACTGAAGCTTTCTTT. Translated, it gives CASSIAHRGDTEAFF.

This rearrangement joins TRBV28 to TRBJ2-7; TRBD2 matches at 7 bases. In germline, CDR1 is MDHEN, CDR2 SYDVKM. This CDR3 contains 18 residues. After removal of 1 base from V and 2 bases from J, the junction contained 14 bases not matched to a gene. The CDR3 sequence: CASSLSFLGASGTYEQYF. The CDR3 DNA reads TGTGCCAGCAGTTTATCGTTTCTCGGGGCTAGCGGTACCTACGAGCAGTACTTC.

The chain uses TRBV4-1 and TRBJ2-1; 13 bases are a match to TRBD2. Germline V lookup: CDR1 MGHRA, CDR2 YSYEKL. J was trimmed by 7 bases and V by 6 bases; bases with no gene match: 6. The CDR3 sequence is 15 residues long. The CDR3 bases are TGCGCCAGCAGGCACGGACTAGCGGGAGATAATGAGCAGTTCTTC. It encodes CASRHGLAGDNEQFF.

This clone was seen once. V is TRBV2 and J is TRBJ2-7; D might be TRBD2 (6 bases). Trimming removed 7 bases at V and 5 bases at J, with 15 bases between. CDR1 and CDR2 (germline): SNHLY, FYNNEI. CDR3 length equals 13 residues. CDR3 in DNA: TGTGCCAGCATGGGTTCGGGAGTGAACGAGCAGTACTTC. Amino acid sequence: CASMGSGVNEQYF.

The chain recombines TRBV5-6 with TRBJ2-3, with TRBD1 as a possible D gene (5 bases). The germline CDR1 and CDR2 sequences are SGHDT and YYEEEE. This CDR3 is built from 14 residues. V dropped 4 bases and J dropped 0 bases, with 9 bases sitting between them. This CDR3 is CASSISGSTDTQYF. DNA for the CDR3: TGTGCCAGCAGCATTTCAGGGAGCACAGATACGCAGTATTTT.

V usage is TRBV4-1 and J usage is TRBJ2-7; D remains ambiguous. The CDR3 is 15 residues long. V was shortened by 4 bases and J by 0 bases, with 13 bases between the two germline ends. Looked up from germline, CDR1 is MGHRA and CDR2 is YSYEKL. The chain's CDR3 is CASSPQAAPSYEQYF. CDR3 in DNA: TGCGCCAGCAGCCCCCAGGCTGCTCCCTCCTACGAGCAGTACTTC.

The chain recombines TRBV18 with TRBJ2-5; unclear D gene. Germline lookup yields CDR1 KGHSH and CDR2 LQKENI. Deletions cut 3 bases from V and 0 bases from J, with 2 bases between. This CDR3 is 12 amino acids long. CDR3 region: CASSPYQETQYF. The DNA for the CDR3 is TGTGCCAGCTCACCCTACCAAGAGACCCAGTACTTC.

In its sample, this clone was seen once. The chain is built from TRBV14 and TRBJ1-2; 7 bases fit TRBD1. The CDR3 consists of 15 residues. V gave up 4 bases and J gave up 4 bases; unmatched junction bases: 9. Per the germline V gene, CDR1 is SGHDN and CDR2 is FVKESK. CDR3 nucleotides: TGTGCCAGCAGCCCCACTTCCCAGGGGGGCTATGGCTACACCTTC. Amino acid sequence: CASSPTSQGGYGYTF.

This clone has more than one count but fewer than ten. The chain employs TRBV4-2 and TRBJ2-5, with D maybe TRBD1 (6 bases). The V end lost 3 bases, the J end lost 4 bases, and 18 bases lay between the germline ends. Germline V gene data show CDR1 as LGHNA and CDR2 as YNFKEQ. The length of the CDR3 is 16 residues. Here the CDR3 reads CASSQDGGGGSETQYF. CDR3 nucleotide sequence: TGTGCCAGCAGCCAGGATGGGGGCGGTGGGTCAGAGACCCAGTACTTC.

The chain combines TRBV2 with TRBJ2-2; D not certain. CDR1 and CDR2 from the germline V gene are SNHLY and FYNNEI. The CDR3 runs to 20 residues. V lost 5 bases to trimming and J lost 2 bases, with 27 bases between them. In nucleotides, the CDR3 is TGTGCCAGCAGTCGCCCCTACGACTGGAGTGCCAACATCAACACCGGGGAGCTGTTTTTT. Residues: CASSRPYDWSANINTGELFF.

The table lists this clone with a few counts. The chain is built from TRBV28 and TRBJ2-1, with 11 positions matching TRBD2. With 6 bases clipped from V and 9 bases from J, the junction kept 4 bases outside the gene matches. This CDR3 comprises 13 residues. Germline assignment: CDR1 MDHEN and CDR2 SYDVKM. CDR3 loop: CASRLAGGGEQFF. CDR3 bases: TGTGCCAGCAGGTTAGCGGGAGGGGGTGAGCAGTTCTTC.

V gene TRBV23-1 combines with J gene TRBJ1-3, with D maybe TRBD1 (6 bases). TRBV23-1 is placed among ORFs of uncertain function. The V end was cut by 2 bases, the J end by 1 base, with 6 bases between. CDR3 length: 14 residues. CDR3: CASSQTGSGNTIYF. The CDR3 region has the DNA TGCGCCAGCAGTCAAACAGGGTCTGGAAACACCATATATTTT.

The J gene is TRBJ2-5, the V gene TRBV6-1, with D unresolved. The DNA end favors TRBJ2-7, so the J call may be wrong. CDR1 is MNHNS and CDR2 is SASEGT in the germline V gene. The CDR3 has 12 residues. In DNA form, the CDR3 reads TGTGCCAGCAGTTCAGGTGCCTACGAGCAGTACTTC. The encoded protein is CASSSGAYEQYF.

The chain uses TRBV11-3 and TRBJ2-1, with TRBD2 matching 12 bases. This CDR3 is built from 15 residues. J gave up 8 bases and V 0 bases, and 2 bases lay outside the gene matches. The germline CDR1 and CDR2 sequences are SGHNT and YENEEA. Here the CDR3 DNA reads TGTGCCAGCAGCTTAGAGGGACTAGCGGGTGATGAGCAGTTCTTC. Residues: CASSLEGLAGDEQFF.

The chain combines TRBV7-9 with TRBJ2-5; a possible D gene is TRBD1 (6 bases). The V end was cut by 4 bases, the J end by 2 bases, with 11 bases between. Germline V gives CDR1 SEHNR, CDR2 FQNEAQ (reference sequence). The CDR3 extends over 14 amino acids. The CDR3 DNA is TGTGCCAGCAGCTCGACAGGTAGACAAGAGACCCAGTACTTC. Translated, it gives CASSSTGRQETQYF.

V is TRBV6-1 and J is TRBJ1-1, with a tentative D call TRBD1 (5 bases). The V and J ends lost 7 bases and 4 bases respectively, with 16 bases between them. CDR3 length: 14 residues. The germline V gene has CDR1 MNHNS and CDR2 SASEGT. The CDR3 loop reads CASTLGGVGTEAFF. The CDR3 nucleotides are TGTGCCAGCACTCTGGGGGGGGTAGGCACTGAAGCTTTCTTT.